Presented here are 3 T cell receptor beta chains from one specimen sequenced in a study of cytomegalovirus exposure and HLA in healthy donors. TCRdb keeps only in-frame clones here, not all; method: immunoSEQ multiplex PCR. The data hold about 200,000 clones, with 80% to 90% observed a single time. Sequences were obtained from PBMCs. These receptors were obtained from a woman in her twenties or thirties in good health and CMV-seronegative.

This chain joins TRBV29-1 and TRBJ2-5; tentatively, D is TRBD1 (5 bases). V lost 2 bases and J 5 bases, leaving 9 bases between the germline ends. Per germline, CDR1 SQVTM and CDR2 ANQGSEA. The CDR3 runs to 12 residues. CDR3 sequence reads: CSVEQGMETQYF. CDR3 bases: TGCAGCGTTGAACAGGGCATGGAGACCCAGTACTTC.

This clone was seen a handful of times. The chain uses TRBV30 and TRBJ2-7; D is uncertain. This CDR3 contains 12 residues. V lost 0 bases, J lost 4 bases, and 7 bases lay in between. CDR1 and CDR2 from the germline V gene are GTSNPN and SVGIG (reference sequence). This chain's CDR3 is CAWSVTGYEQYF. The CDR3 region has the DNA TGTGCCTGGAGTGTTACGGGTTACGAGCAGTACTTC.

As for this clone: At one end the junction does not follow the germline gene, possibly because of a read error. The chain employs TRBV5-6 and TRBJ2-1, with 11 bases identical to TRBD2. The CDR3 is made up of 16 amino acids. Germline V gives CDR1 SGHDT, CDR2 YYEEEE. The chain's CDR3 is CASTLNFLAGGPTRVF. CDR3 nucleotides: TGTGCCAGCACCCTTAACTTCCTAGCGGGAGGACCCACTCGGGTCTTC.